The TCR beta chain described here comes from a study of blood T cell repertoires in COVID-19. Method: immunoSEQ multiplex PCR; TCRdb's copy keeps in-frame clones and lacks some. The data show tens of thousands of clones, approximately 91% seen once. This CDR3 is built from 15 residues. V trimming: 0 bases; J trimming: 5 bases; junction bases outside the gene matches: 4. Per the germline V gene, CDR1 is LGHNA and CDR2 is YNFKEQ. The rearrangement uses TRBV4-2 and TRBJ2-3; 8 bases match TRBD1. The clonotype originates from a woman between 55 and 75 years old with active COVID-19. Sequencing was done on a sample of peripheral blood. In DNA, the CDR3 is TGTGCCAGCAGCCAAGACAGGGGGCAGGGAGATACGCAGTATTTT. This encodes CASSQDRGQGDTQYF.